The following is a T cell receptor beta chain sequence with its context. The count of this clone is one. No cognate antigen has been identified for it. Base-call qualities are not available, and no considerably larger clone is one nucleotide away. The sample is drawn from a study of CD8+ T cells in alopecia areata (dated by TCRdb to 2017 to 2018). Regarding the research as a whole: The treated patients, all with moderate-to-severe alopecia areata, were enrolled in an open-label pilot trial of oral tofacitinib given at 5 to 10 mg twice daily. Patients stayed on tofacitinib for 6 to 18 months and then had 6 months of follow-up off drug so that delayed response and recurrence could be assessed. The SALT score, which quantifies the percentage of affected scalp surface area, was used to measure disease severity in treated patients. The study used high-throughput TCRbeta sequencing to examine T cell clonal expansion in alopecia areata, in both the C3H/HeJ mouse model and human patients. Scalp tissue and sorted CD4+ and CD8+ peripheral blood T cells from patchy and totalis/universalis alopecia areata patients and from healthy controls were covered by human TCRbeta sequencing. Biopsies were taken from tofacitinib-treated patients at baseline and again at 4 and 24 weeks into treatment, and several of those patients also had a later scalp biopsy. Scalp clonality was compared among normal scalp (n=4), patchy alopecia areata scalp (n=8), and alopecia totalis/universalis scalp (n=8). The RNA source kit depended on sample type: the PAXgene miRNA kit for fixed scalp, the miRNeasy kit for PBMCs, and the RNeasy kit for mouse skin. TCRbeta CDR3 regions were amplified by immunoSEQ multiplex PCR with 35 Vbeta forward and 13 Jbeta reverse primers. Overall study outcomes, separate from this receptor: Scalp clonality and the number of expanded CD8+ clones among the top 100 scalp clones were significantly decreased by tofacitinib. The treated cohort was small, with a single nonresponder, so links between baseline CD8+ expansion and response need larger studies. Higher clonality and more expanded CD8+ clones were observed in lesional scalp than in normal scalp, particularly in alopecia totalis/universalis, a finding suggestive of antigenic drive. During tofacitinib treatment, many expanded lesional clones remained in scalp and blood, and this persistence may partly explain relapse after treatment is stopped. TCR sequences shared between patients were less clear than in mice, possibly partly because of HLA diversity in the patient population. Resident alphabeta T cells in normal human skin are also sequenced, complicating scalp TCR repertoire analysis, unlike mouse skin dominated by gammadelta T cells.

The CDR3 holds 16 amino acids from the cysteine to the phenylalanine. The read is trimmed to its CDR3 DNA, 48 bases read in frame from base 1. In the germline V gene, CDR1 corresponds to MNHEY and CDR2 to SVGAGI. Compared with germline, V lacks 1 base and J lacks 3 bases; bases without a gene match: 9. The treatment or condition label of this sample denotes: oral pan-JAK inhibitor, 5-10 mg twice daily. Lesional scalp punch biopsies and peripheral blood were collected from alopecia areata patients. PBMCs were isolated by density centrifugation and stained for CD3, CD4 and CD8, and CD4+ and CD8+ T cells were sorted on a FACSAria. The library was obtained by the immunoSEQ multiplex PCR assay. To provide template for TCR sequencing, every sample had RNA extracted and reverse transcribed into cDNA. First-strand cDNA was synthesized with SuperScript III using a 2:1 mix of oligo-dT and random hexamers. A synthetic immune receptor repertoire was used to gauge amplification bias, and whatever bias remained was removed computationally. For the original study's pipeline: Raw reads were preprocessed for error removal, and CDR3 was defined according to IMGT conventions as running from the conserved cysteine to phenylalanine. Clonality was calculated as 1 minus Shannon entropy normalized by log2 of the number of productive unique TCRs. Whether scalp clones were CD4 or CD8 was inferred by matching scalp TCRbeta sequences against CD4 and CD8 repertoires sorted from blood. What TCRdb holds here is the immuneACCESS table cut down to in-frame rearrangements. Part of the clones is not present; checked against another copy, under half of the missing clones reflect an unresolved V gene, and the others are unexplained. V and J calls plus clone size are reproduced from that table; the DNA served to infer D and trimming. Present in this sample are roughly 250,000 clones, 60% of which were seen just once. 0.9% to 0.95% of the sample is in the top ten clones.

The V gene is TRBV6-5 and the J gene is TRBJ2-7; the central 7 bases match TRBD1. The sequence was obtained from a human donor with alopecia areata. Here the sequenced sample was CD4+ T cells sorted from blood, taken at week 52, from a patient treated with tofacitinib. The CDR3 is CASSYFPRGPLYEQYF. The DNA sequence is TGTGCCAGCAGTTACTTCCCGAGGGGGCCCCTCTACGAGCAGTACTTC.